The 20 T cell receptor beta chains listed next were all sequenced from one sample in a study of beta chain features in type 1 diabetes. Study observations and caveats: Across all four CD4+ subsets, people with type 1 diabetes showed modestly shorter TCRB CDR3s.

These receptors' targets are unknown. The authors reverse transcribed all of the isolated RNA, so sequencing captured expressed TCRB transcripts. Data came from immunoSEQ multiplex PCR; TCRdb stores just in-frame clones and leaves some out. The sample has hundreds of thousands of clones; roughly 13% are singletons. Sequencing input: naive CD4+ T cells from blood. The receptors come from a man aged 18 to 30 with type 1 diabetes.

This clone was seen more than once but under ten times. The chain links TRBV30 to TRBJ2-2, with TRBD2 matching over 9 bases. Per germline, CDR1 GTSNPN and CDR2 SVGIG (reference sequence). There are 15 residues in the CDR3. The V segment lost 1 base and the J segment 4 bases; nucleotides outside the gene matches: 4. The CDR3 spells CAWSEASGVTGELFF. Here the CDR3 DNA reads TGTGCCTGGAGTGAAGCTAGCGGGGTCACCGGGGAGCTGTTTTTT.

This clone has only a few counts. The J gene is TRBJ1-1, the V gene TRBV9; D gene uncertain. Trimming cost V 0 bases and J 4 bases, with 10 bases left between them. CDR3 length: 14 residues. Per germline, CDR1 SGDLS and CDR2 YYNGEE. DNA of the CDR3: TGTGCCAGCAGCGTAGTTGGGATTTCCACTGAAGCTTTCTTT. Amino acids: CASSVVGISTEAFF.

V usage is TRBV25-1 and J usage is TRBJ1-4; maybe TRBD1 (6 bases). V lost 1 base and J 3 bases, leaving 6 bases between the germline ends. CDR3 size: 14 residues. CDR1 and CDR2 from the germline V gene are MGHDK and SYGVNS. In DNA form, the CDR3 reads TGTGCCAGCAGTGAATGGACAGCTAATGAAAAACTGTTTTTT. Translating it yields CASSEWTANEKLFF.

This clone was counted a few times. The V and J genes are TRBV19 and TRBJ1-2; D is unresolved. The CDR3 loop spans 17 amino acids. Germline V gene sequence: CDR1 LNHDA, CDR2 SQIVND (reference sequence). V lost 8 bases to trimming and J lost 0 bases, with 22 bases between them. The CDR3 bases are TGTGCCAGTTCCAGATGGACCCGCCCGCGCTCTAACTATGGCTACACCTTC. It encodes CASSRWTRPRSNYGYTF.

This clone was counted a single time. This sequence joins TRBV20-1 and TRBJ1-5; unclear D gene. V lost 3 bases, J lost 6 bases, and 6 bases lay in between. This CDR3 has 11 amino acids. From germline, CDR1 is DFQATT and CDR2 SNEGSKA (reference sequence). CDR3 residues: CSASGGQPQHF. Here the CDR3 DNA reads TGCAGTGCTAGCGGAGGTCAGCCCCAGCATTTT.

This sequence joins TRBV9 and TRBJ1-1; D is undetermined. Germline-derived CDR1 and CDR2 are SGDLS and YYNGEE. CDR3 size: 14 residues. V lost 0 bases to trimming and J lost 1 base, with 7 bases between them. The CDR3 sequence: CASSVVGKNTEAFF. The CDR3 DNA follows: TGTGCCAGCAGCGTAGTAGGCAAGAACACTGAAGCTTTCTTT.

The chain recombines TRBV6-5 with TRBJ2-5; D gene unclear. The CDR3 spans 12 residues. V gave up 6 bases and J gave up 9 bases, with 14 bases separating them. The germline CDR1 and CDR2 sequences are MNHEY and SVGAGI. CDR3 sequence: CASSPNPGAQYF. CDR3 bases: TGTGCCAGCAGCCCCAACCCTGGAGCCCAGTACTTC.

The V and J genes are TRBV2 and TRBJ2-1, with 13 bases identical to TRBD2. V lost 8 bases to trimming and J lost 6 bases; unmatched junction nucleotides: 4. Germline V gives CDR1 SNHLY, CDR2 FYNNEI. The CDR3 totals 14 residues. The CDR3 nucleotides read TGTGCCAGCTCGGGACTAGCGGGGTCCAATGAGCAGTTCTTC. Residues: CASSGLAGSNEQFF.

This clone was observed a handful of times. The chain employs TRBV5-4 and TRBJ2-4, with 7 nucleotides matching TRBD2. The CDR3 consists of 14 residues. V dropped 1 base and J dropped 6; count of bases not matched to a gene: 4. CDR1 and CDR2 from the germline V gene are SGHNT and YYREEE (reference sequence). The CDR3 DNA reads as TGTGCCAGCAGCTTGAGCGGGGAGGGAAACATTCAGTACTTC. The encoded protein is CASSLSGEGNIQYF.

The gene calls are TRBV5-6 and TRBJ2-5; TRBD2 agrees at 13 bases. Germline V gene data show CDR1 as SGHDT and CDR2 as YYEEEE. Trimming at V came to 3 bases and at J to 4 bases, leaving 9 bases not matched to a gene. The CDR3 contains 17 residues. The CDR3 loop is CASSSGTSGDIPETQYF. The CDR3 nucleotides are TGTGCCAGCAGCTCCGGGACTAGCGGGGATATTCCAGAGACCCAGTACTTC. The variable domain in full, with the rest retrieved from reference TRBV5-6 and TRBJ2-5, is DAGVTQSPTHLIKTRGQQVTLRCSPKSGHDTVSWYQQALGQGPQFIFQYYEEEERQRGNFPDRFSGHQFPNYSSELNVNALLLGDSALYLCASSSGTSGDIPETQYFGPGTRLLVL.

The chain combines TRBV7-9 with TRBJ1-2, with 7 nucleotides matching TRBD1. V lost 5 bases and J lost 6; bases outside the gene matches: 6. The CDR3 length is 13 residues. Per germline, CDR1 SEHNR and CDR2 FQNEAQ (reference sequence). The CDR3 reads CASSPSTGDGYTF. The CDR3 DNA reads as TGTGCCAGCAGCCCGTCCACAGGGGATGGCTACACCTTC.

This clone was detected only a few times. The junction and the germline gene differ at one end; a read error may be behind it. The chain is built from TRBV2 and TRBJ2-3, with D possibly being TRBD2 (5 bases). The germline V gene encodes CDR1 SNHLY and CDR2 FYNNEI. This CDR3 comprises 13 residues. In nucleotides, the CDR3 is TGTGCCAGCAGGGAAGACGGGGCAGATACGCAGTATTTT. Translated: CASREDGADTQYF. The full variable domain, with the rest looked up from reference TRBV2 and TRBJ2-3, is EPEVTQTPSHQVTQMGQEVILRCVPISNHLYFYWYRQILGQKVEFLVSFYNNEISEKSEIFDDQFSVERPDGSNFTLKIRSTKLEDSAMYFCASREDGADTQYFGPGTRLTVL.

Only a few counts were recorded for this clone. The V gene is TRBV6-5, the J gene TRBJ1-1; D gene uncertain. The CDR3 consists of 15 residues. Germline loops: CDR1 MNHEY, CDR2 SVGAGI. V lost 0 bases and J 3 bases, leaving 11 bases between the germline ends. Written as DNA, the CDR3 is TGTGCCAGCAGTTACTCCTATGGGTCGGACACTGAAGCTTTCTTT. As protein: CASSYSYGSDTEAFF.

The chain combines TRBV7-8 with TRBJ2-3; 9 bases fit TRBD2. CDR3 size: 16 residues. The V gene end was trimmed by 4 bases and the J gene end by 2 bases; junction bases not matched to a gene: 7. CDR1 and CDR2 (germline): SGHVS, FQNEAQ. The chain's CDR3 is CASSSRGGTYTDTQYF. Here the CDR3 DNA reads TGTGCCAGCAGCTCGCGGGGGGGGACGTACACAGATACGCAGTATTTT.

The CDR3, as DNA: TGCGCCAGCAGCCCCCGGGGAGCGGGGACCTACGAGCAGTACTTC. Protein product: CASSPRGAGTYEQYF. The chain recombines TRBV5-1 with TRBJ2-7, with 7 positions matching TRBD2. The CDR3 runs to 15 residues. V gave up 4 bases and J gave up 2 bases; unmatched junction bases: 9. The germline V gene encodes CDR1 SGHRS and CDR2 YFSETQ.

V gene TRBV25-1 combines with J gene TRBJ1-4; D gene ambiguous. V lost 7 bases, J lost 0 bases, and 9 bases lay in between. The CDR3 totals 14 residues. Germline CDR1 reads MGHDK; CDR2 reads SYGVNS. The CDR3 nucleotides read TGTGCCAGCAAAGACGATGCAACTAATGAAAAACTGTTTTTT. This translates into CASKDDATNEKLFF. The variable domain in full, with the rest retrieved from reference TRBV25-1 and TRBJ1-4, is EADIYQTPRYLVIGTGKKITLECSQTMGHDKMYWYQQDPGMELHLIHYSYGVNSTEKGDLSSESTVSRIRTEHFPLTLESARPSHTSQYLCASKDDATNEKLFFGSGTQLSVL.

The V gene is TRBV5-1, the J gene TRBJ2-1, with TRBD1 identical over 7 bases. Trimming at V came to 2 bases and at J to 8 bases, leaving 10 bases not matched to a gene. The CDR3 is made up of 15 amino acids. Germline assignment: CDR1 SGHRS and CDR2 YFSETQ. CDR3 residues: CASSFDRQGFDEQFF. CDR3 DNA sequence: TGCGCCAGCAGCTTCGACAGACAGGGTTTCGATGAGCAGTTCTTC.

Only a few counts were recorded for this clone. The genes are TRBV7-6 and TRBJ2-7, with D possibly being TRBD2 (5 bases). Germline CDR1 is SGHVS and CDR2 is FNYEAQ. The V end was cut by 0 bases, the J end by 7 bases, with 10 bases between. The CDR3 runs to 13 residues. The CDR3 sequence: CASSLAPSGEQYF. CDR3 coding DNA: TGTGCCAGCAGCTTAGCCCCCTCGGGGGAGCAGTACTTC.

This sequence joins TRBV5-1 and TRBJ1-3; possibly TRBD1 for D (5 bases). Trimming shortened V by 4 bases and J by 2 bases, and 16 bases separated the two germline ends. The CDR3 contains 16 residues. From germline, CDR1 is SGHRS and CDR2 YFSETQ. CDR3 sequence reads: CASSPQGLVPGNTIYF. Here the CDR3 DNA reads TGCGCCAGCAGCCCCCAGGGTCTGGTCCCTGGAAACACCATATATTTT.

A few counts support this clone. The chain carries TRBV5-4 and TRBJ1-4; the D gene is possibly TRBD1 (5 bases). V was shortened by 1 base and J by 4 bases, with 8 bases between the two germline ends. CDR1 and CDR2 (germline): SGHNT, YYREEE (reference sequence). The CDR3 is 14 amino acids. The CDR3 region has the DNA TGTGCCAGCAGCTTGCGGGACGGTAATGAAAAACTGTTTTTT. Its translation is CASSLRDGNEKLFF.